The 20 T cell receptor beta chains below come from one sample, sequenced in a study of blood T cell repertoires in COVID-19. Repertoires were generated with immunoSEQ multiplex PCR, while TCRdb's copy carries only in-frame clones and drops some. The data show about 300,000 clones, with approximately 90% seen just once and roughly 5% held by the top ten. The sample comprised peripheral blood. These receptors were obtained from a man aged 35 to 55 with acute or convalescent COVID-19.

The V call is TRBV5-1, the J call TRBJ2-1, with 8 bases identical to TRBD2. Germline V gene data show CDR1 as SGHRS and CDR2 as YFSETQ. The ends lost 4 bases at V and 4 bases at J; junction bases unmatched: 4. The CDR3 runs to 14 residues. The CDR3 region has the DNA TGCGCCAGCAGCCGGGGGGGTGGATACAATGAGCAGTTCTTC. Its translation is CASSRGGGYNEQFF.

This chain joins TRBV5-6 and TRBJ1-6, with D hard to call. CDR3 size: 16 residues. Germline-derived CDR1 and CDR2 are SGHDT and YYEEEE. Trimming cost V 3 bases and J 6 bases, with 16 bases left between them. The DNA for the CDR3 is TGTGCCAGCAGCTCCTCCACGGGGAGGGTTAATTCACCCCTCCACTTT. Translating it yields CASSSSTGRVNSPLHF.

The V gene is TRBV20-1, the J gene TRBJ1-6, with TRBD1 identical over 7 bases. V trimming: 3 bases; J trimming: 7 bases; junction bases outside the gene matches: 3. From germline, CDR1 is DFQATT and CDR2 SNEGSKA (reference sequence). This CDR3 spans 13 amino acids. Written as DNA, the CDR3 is TGCAGTGCTAGTGGCAGGGGGAATTCACCCCTCCACTTT. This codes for CSASGRGNSPLHF.

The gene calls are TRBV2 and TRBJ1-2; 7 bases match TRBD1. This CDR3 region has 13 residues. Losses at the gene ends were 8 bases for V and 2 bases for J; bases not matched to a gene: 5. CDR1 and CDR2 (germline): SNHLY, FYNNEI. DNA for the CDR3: TGTGCCAGCTATAGGGACAGCAACTATGGCTACACCTTC. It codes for CASYRDSNYGYTF.

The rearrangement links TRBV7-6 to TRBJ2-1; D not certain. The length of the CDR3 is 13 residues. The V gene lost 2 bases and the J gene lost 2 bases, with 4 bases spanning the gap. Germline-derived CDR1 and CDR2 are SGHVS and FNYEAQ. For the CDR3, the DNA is TGTGCCAGCAGCTTAATCGCCTACAATGAGCAGTTCTTC. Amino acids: CASSLIAYNEQFF.

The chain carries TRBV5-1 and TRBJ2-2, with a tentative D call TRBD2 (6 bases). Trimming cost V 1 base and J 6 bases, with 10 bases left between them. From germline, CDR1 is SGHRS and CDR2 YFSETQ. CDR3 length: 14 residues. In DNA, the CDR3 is TGCGCCAGCAGCTTGATTGCGGGGCCCGGGGAGCTGTTTTTT. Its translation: CASSLIAGPGELFF.

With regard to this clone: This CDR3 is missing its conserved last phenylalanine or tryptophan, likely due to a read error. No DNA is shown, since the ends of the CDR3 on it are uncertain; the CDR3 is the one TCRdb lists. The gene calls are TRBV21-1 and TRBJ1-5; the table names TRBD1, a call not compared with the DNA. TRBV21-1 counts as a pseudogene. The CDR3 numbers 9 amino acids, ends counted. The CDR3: CAGPRVQVG.

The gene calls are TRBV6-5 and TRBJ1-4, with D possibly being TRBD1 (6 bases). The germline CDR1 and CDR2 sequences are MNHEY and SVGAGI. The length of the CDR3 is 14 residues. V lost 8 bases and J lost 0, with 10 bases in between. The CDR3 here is CASDSGATNEKLFF. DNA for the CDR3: TGTGCCAGCGATTCAGGGGCAACTAATGAAAAACTGTTTTTT.

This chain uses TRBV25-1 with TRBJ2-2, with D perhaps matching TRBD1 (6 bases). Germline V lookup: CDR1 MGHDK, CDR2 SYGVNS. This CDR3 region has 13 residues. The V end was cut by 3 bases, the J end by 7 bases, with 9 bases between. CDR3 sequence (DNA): TGTGCCAGCAGTGACAGGGGCGGCGGGGAGCTGTTTTTT. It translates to CASSDRGGGELFF.

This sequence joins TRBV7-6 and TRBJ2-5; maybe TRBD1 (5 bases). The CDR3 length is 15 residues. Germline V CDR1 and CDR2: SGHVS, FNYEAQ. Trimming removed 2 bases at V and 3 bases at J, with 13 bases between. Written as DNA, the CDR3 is TGTGCCAGCAGCTTAAGTGGAACAGGCGAAGAGACCCAGTACTTC. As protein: CASSLSGTGEETQYF.

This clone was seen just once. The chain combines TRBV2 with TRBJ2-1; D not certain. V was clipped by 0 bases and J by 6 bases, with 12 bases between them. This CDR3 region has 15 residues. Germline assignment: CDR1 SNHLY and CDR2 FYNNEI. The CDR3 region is CASSEATWPGNEQFF. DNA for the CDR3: TGTGCCAGCAGTGAAGCAACGTGGCCGGGCAATGAGCAGTTCTTC.

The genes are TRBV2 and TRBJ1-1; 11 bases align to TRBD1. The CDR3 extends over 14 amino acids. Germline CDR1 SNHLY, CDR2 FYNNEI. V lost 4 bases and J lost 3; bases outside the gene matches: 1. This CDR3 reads CASSAGQGDTEAFF. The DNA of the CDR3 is TGTGCCAGCAGTGCGGGACAGGGGGACACTGAAGCTTTCTTT.

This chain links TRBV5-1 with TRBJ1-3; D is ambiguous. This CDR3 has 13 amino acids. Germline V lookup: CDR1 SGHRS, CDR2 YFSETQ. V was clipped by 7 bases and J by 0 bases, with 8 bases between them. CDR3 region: CASREGSGNTIYF. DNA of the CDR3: TGCGCCAGCCGGGAAGGCTCTGGAAACACCATATATTTT.

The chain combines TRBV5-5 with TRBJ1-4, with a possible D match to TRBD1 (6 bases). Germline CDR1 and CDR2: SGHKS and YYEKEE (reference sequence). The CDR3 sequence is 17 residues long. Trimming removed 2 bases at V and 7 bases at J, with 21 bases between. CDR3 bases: TGTGCCAGCAGCTTAGATAACGGACAGATCGTGGGTGAAAAACTGTTTTTT. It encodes CASSLDNGQIVGEKLFF.

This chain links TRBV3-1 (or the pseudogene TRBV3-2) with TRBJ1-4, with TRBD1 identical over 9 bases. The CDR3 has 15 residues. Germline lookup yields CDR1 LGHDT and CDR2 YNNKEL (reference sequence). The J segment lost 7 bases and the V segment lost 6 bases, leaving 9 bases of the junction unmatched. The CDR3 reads CASRPGQGMFEKLFF. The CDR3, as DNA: TGTGCCAGCAGACCCGGACAGGGGATGTTTGAAAAACTGTTTTTT.

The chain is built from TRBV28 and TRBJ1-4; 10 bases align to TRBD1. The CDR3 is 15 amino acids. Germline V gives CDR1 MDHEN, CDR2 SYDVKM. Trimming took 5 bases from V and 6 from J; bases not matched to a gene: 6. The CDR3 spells CASSQSGTGDEKLFF. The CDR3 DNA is TGTGCCAGCAGTCAGTCCGGGACAGGGGATGAAAAACTGTTTTTT.

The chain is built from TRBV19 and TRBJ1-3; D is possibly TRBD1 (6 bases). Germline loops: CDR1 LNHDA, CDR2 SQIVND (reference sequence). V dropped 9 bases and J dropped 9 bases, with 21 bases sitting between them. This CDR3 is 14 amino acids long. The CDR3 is CASTAGDTEGTIYF. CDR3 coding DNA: TGTGCCAGCACCGCCGGGGACACCGAAGGCACCATATATTTT.

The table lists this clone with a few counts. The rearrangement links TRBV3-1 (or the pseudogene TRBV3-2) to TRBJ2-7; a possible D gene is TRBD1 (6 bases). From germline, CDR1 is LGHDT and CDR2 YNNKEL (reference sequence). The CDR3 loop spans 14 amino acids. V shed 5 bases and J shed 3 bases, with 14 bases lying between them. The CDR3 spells CASSAGTRNYEQYF. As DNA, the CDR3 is TGTGCCAGCAGCGCAGGGACACGTAACTACGAGCAGTACTTC.

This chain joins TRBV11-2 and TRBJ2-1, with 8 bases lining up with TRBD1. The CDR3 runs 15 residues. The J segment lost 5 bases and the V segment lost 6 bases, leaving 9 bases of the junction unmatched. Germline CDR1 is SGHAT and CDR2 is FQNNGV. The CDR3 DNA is TGTGCCAGCAGACTAGACAGGGGCTCGCACAATGAGCAGTTCTTC. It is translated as CASRLDRGSHNEQFF.

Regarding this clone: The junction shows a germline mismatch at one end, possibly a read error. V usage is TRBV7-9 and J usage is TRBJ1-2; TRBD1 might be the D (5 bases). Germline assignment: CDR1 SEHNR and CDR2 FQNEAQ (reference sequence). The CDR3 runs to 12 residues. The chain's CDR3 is CASSLVQAAPSF. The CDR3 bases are TGTGCCAGCAGCTTAGTACAGGCGGCCCCCTCCTTC.